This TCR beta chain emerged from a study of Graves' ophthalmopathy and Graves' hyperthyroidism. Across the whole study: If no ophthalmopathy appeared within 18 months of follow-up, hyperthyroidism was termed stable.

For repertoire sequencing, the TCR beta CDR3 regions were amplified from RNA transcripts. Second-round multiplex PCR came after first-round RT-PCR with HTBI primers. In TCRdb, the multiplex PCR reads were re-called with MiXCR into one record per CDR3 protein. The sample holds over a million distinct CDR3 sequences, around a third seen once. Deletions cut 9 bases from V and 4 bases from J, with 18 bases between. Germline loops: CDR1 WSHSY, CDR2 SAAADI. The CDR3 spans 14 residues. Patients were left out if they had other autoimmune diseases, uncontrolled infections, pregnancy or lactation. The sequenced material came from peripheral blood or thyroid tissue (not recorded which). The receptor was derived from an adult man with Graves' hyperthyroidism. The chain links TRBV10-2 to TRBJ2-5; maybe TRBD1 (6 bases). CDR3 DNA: TGCGCCAGTAGCAGAGGGGGTCTTCGAGAGACCCAGTACTTC. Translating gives CASSRGGLRETQYF.